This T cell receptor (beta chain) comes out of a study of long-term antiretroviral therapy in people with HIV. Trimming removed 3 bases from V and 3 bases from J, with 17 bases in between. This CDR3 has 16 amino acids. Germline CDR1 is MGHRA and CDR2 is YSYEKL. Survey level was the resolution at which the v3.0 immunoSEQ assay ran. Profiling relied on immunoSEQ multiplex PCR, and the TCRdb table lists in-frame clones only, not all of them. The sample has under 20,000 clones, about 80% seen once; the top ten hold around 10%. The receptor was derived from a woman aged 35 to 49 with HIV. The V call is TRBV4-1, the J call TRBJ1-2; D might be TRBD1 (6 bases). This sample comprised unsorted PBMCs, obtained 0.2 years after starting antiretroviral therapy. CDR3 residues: CASSQHLTGFYYGYTF. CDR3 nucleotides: TGCGCCAGCAGCCAGCATCTCACAGGGTTCTACTATGGCTACACCTTC.